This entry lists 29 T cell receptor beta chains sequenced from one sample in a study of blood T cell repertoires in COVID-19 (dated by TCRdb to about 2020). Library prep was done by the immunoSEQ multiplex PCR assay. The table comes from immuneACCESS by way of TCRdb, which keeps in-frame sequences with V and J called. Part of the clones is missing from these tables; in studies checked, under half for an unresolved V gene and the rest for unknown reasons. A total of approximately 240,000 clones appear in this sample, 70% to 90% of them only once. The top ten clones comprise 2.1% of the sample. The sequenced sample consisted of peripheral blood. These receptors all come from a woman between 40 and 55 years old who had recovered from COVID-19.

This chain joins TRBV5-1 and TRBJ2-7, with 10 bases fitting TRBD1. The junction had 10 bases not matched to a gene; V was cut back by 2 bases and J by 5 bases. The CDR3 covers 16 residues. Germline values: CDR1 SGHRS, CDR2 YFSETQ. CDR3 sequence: CASSLTSGTGVHEQYF. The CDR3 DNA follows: TGCGCCAGCAGCTTAACCTCCGGGACAGGGGTCCACGAGCAGTACTTC.

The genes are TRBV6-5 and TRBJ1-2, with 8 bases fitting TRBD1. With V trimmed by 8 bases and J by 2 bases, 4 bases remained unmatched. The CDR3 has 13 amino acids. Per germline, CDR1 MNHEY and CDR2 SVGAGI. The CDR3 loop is CASRTGRNYGYTF. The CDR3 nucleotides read TGTGCCAGCCGGACAGGGAGAAACTATGGCTACACCTTC.

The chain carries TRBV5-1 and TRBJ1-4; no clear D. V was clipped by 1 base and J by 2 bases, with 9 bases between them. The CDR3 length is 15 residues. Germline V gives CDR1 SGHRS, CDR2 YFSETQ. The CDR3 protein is CASSLLGVTNEKLFF. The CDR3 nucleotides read TGCGCCAGCAGCTTGCTCGGAGTGACTAATGAAAAACTGTTTTTT.

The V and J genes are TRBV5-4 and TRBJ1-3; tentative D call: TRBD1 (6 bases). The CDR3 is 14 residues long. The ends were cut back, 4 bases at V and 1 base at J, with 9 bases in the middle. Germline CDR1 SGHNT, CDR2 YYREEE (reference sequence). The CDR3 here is CASSLDSSGNTIYF. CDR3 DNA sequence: TGTGCCAGCAGCCTGGACAGTTCTGGAAACACCATATATTTT.

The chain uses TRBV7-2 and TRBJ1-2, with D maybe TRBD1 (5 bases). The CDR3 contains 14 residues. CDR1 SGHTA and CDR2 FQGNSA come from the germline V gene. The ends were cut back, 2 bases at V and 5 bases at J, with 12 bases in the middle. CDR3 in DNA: TGTGCCAGCAGCTTATCATCAGGGAATTATGGCTACACCTTC. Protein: CASSLSSGNYGYTF.

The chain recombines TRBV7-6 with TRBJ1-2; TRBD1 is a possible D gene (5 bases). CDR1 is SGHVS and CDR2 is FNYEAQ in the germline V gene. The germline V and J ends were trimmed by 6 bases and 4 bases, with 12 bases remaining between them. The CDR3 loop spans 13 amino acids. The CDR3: CASSPREGYGYTF. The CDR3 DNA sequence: TGTGCCAGCAGTCCCAGGGAGGGCTATGGCTACACCTTC. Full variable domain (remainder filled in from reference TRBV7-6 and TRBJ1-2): GAGVSQSPRYKVTKRGQDVALRCDPISGHVSLYWYRQALGQGPEFLTYFNYEAQQDKSGLPNDRFSAERPEGSISTLTIQRTEQRDSAMYRCASSPREGYGYTFGSGTRLTVV.

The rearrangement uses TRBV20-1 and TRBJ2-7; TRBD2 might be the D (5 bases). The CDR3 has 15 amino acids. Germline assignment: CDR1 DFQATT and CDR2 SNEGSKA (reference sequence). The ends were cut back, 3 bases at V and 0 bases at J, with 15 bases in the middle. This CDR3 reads CSASGSGHSSYEQYF. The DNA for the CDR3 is TGCAGTGCTAGTGGGAGCGGTCATAGCTCCTACGAGCAGTACTTC.

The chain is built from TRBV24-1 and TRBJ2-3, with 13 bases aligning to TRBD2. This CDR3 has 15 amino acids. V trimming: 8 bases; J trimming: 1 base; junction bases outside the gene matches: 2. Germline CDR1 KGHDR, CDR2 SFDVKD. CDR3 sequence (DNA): TGTGCCACCATTGGGACTAGCGGGGGCACAGATACGCAGTATTTT. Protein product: CATIGTSGGTDTQYF.

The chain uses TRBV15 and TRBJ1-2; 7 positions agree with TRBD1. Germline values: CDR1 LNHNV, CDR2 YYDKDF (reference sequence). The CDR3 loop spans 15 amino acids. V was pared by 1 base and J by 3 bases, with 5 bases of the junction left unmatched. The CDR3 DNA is TGTGCCACCAGCAGAGCCCGCAGGGGGGACTATGGCTACACCTTC. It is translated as CATSRARRGDYGYTF. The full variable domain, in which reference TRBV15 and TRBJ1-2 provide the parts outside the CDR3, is DAMVIQNPRYQVTQFGKPVTLSCSQTLNHNVMYWYQQKSSQAPKLLFHYYDKDFNNEADTPDNFQSRRPNTSFCFLDIRSPGLGDTAMYLCATSRARRGDYGYTFGSGTRLTVV.

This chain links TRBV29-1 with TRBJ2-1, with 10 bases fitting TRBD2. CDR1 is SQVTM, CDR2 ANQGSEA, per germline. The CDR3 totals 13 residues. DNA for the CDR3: TGCACCGCCCTGGGGCTAGCGGGAGATGGGCAGTTCTTC. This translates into CTALGLAGDGQFF.

CDR3 sequence reads: CASSRVGGSSVNTEAFF. The CDR3 bases are TGTGCCAGCAGCCGCGTGGGGGGGTCTTCGGTGAACACTGAAGCTTTCTTT. This sequence joins TRBV7-2 and TRBJ1-1, with a possible D match to TRBD1 (5 bases). Germline V gene sequence: CDR1 SGHTA, CDR2 FQGNSA. V was clipped by 5 bases and J by 0 bases, with 19 bases between them. There are 17 residues in the CDR3. Combining the CDR3 with reference TRBV7-2 and TRBJ1-1 gives the whole variable domain GAGVSQSPSNKVTEKGKDVELRCDPISGHTALYWYRQSLGQGLEFLIYFQGNSAPDKSGLPSDRFSAERTGGSVSTLTIQRTQQEDSAVYLCASSRVGGSSVNTEAFFGQGTRLTVV.

The CDR3 is CASSLTGRTTTQETQYF. Written as DNA, the CDR3 is TGTGCCAGCAGCTTAACGGGGAGGACTACCACCCAAGAGACCCAGTACTTC. V and J are TRBV7-3 and TRBJ2-5; a possible D gene is TRBD2 (6 bases). The germline V and J ends were trimmed by 0 bases and 1 base, with 15 bases remaining between them. The CDR3 is 17 amino acids. Germline-derived CDR1 and CDR2 are SGHTA and FQGTGA.

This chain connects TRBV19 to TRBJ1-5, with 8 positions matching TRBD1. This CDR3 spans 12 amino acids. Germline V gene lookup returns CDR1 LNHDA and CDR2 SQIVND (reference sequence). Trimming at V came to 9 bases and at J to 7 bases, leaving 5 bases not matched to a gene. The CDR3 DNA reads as TGTGCCAGCGCGGACAGGGCCCAGCCCCAGCATTTT. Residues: CASADRAQPQHF.

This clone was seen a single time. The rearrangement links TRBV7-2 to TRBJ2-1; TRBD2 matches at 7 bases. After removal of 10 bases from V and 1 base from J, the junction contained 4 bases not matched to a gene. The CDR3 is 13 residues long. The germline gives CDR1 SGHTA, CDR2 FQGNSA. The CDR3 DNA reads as TGTGCCACTCCGGGGGGATCCTACAATGAGCAGTTCTTC. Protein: CATPGGSYNEQFF.

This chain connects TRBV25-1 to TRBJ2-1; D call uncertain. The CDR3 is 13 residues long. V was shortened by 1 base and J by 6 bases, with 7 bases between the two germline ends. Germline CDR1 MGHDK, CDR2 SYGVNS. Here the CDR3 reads CASSESLANEQFF. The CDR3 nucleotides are TGTGCCAGCAGTGAATCTTTGGCCAATGAGCAGTTCTTC.

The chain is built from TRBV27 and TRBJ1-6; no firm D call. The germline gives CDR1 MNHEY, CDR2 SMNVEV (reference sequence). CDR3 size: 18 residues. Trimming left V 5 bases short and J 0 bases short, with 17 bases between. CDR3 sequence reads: CASSPRVILSSYNSPLHF. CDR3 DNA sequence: TGTGCCAGCAGTCCCCGGGTAATACTGAGCTCCTATAATTCACCCCTCCACTTT.

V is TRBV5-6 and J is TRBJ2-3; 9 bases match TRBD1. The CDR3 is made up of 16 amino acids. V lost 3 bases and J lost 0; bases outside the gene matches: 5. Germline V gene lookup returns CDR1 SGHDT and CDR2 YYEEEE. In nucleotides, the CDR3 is TGTGCCAGCAGCTACTACAGGGGGCGAAGCACAGATACGCAGTATTTT. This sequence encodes CASSYYRGRSTDTQYF. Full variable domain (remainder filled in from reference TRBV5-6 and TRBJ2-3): DAGVTQSPTHLIKTRGQQVTLRCSPKSGHDTVSWYQQALGQGPQFIFQYYEEEERQRGNFPDRFSGHQFPNYSSELNVNALLLGDSALYLCASSYYRGRSTDTQYFGPGTRLTVL.

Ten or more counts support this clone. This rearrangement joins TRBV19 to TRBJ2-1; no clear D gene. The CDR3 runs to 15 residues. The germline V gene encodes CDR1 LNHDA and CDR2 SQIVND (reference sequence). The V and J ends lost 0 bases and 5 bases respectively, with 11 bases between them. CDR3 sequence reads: CASSIEARLNNEQFF. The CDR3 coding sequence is TGTGCCAGTAGTATAGAAGCGCGGTTAAACAATGAGCAGTTCTTC.

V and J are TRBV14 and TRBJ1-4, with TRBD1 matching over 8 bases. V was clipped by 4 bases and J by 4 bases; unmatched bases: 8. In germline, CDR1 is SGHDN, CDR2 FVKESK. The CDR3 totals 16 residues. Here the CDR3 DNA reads TGTGCCAGCAGCCCGACGACAGGGGCCTTTAATGAAAAACTGTTTTTT. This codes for CASSPTTGAFNEKLFF. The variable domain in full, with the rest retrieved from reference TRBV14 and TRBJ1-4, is EAGVTQFPSHSVIEKGQTVTLRCDPISGHDNLYWYRRVMGKEIKFLLHFVKESKQDESGMPNNRFLAERTGGTYSTLKVQPAELEDSGVYFCASSPTTGAFNEKLFFGSGTQLSVL.

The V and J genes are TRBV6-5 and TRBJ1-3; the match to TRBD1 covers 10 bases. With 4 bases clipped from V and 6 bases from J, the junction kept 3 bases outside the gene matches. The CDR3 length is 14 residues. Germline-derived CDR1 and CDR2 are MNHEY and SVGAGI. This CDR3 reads CASSSDRGVNTIYF. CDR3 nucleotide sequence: TGTGCCAGCAGTTCGGACAGGGGGGTAAACACCATATATTTT.

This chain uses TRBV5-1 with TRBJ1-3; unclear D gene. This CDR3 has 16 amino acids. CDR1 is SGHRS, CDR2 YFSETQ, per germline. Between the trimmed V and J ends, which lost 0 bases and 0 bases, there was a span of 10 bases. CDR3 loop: CASSLDPQNSGNTIYF. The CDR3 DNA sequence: TGCGCCAGCAGCTTGGATCCACAGAACTCTGGAAACACCATATATTTT. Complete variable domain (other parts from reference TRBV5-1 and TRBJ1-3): KAGVTQTPRYLIKTRGQQVTLSCSPISGHRSVSWYQQTPGQGLQFLFEYFSETQRNKGNFPGRFSGRQFSNSRSEMNVSTLELGDSALYLCASSLDPQNSGNTIYFGEGSWLTVV.

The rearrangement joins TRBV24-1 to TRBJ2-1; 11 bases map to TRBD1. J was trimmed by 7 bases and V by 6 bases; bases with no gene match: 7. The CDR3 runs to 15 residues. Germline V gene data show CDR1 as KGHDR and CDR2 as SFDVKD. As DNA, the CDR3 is TGTGCCACCAGTTGGGACAGGGGGAGCCAGAATGAGCAGTTCTTC. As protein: CATSWDRGSQNEQFF.

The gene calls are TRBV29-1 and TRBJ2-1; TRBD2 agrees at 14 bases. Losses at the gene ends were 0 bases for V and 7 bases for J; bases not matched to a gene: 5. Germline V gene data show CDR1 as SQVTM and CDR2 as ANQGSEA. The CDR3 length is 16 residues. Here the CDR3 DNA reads TGCAGCGTTGAAGATCCGGGACTAGCGGGAGTTAATGAGCAGTTCTTC. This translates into CSVEDPGLAGVNEQFF.

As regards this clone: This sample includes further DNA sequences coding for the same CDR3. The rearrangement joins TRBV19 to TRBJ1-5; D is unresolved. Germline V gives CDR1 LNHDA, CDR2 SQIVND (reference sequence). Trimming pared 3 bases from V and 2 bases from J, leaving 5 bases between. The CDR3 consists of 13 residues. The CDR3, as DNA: TGTGCCAGTAGTATTCGGGGCAATCAGCCCCAGCATTTT. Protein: CASSIRGNQPQHF.

CDR3 sequence (DNA): TGTGCCAGCAGCGCATACAGGCAGGAGCCTTACAATGAGCAGTTCTTC. Amino acids: CASSAYRQEPYNEQFF. The V and J genes are TRBV7-2 and TRBJ2-1, with D possibly TRBD1 on 5 matching bases. The germline V gene has CDR1 SGHTA and CDR2 FQGNSA. The CDR3 contains 16 residues. Trimming stripped 5 bases from V and 4 bases from J, with 18 bases between.

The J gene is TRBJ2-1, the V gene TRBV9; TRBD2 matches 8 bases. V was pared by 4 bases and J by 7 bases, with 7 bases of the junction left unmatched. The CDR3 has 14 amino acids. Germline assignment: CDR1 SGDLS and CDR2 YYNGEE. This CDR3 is CASSRSGSRNEQFF. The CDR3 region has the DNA TGTGCCAGCAGCCGAAGCGGGAGTAGGAATGAGCAGTTCTTC.

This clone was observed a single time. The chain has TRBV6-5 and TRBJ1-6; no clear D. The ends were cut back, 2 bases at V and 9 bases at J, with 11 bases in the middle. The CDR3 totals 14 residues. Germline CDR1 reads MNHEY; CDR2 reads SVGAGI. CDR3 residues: CASSYRQRGSPLHF. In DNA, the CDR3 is TGTGCCAGCAGTTACAGGCAACGAGGTTCACCCCTCCACTTT.

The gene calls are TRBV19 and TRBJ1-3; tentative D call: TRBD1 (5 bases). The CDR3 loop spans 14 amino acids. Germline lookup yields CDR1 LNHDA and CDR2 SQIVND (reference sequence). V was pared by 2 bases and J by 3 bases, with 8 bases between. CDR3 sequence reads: CASSISGGGNTIYF. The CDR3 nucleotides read TGTGCCAGTAGTATATCCGGGGGTGGAAACACCATATATTTT.

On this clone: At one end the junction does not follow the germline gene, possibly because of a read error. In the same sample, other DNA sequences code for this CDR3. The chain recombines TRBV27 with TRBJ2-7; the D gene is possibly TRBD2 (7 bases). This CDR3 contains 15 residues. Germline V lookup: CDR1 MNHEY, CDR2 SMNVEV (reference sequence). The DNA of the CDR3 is TGTGCCAGCAGTTTAAGGCGGGGGCTGAGTAACGAGCAGTATTTC. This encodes CASSLRRGLSNEQYF.